Sequencing of this T cell receptor beta chain was carried out in a study of siplizumab effects on memory and regulatory T cells. Notes on the study in general: Naive or memory phenotype was unassignable for roughly 75-96% of proliferating CD4+ or CD8+ clones. Apparently key alloresponse contributors, naive T cells also seemed more diverse than memory cells.

The V end lost 2 bases, the J end lost 10 bases, and 17 bases lay between the germline ends. CDR1 and CDR2 from the germline V gene are SGHDN and FVKESK. There are 15 residues in the CDR3. The assay covered 100,000 or so TCR templates per sample. TCRdb's copy holds only in-frame clones and misses some; the assay was immunoSEQ multiplex PCR. In the table there are tens of thousands of clones, roughly 89% of which are singletons. Details on this clone: Antigen unknown.

V usage is TRBV14 and J usage is TRBJ1-4; D gene uncertain. This TCR was recovered from a human donor in good health. Material for sequencing was CD8+ T cells sorted from blood. CDR3 amino acids: CASSQPGQSKGKLFF. Written as DNA, the CDR3 is TGTGCCAGCAGCCAACCAGGCCAAAGCAAGGGAAAACTGTTTTTT.